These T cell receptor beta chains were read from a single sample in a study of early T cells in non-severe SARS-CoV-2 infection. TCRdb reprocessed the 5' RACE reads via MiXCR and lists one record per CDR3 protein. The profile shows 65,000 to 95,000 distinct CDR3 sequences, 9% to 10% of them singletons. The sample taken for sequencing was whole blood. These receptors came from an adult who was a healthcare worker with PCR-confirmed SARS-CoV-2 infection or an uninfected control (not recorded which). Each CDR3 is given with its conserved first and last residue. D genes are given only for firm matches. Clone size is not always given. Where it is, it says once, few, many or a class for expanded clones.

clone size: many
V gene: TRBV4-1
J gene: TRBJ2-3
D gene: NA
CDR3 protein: CASRGGTDTQYF
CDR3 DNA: TGCGCCAGCAGGGGAGGAACAGATACGCAGTATTTT

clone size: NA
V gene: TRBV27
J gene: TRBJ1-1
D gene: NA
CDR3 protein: CASSLFDSRGTEAFF
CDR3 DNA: TGTGCCAGCAGTTTATTTGACAGTAGGGGAACTGAAGCTTTCTTT

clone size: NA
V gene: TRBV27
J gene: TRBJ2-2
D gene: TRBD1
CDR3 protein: CASTKARDRVLTGELFF
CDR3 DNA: TGTGCCAGCACCAAAGCCCGGGACAGGGTCCTAACCGGGGAGCTGTTTTTT

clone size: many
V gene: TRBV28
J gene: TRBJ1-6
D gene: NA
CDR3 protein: CASSGSSPLHF
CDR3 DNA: TGTGCCAGCAGTGGGAGTTCACCCCTCCACTTT

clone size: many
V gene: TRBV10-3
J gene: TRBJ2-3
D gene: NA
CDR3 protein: CAISPTRNTQYF
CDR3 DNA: TGTGCCATCAGTCCCACTAGGAATACGCAGTATTTT

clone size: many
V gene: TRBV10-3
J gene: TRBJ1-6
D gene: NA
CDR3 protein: CAISDTVDNSPLHF
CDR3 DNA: TGTGCCATCAGTGATACAGTAGATAATTCACCCCTCCACTTT

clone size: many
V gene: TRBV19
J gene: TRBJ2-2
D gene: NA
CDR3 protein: CASWRAPNTGELFF
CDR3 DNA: TGTGCCAGTTGGAGGGCACCAAACACCGGGGAGCTGTTTTTT

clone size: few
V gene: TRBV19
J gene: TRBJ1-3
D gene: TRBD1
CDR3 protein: CASKPTGTGNTIYF
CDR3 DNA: TGTGCCAGTAAACCGACAGGGACTGGAAACACCATATATTTT

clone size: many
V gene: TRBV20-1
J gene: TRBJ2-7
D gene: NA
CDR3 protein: CSARGLAYEQYF
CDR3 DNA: TGCAGTGCTCGGGGTTTGGCCTACGAGCAGTACTTC

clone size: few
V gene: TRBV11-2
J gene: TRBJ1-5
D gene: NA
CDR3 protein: CASSLVSARRGNQPQHF
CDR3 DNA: TGTGCCAGCAGCTTGGTATCAGCTAGGAGGGGCAATCAGCCCCAGCATTTT

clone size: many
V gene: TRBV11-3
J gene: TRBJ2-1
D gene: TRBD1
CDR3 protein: CASSSTGTGNEQFF
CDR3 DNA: TGTGCCAGCAGCTCGACCGGGACAGGTAATGAGCAGTTCTTC

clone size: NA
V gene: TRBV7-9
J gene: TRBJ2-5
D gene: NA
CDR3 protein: CASSSHRETQYF
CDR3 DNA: TGTGCCAGCAGCTCCCATAGGGAGACCCAGTACTTC

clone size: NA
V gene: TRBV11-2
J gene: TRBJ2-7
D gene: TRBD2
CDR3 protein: CASSLVGGLAEPEQYF
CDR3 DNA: TGTGCCAGCAGCTTAGTAGGGGGACTAGCGGAGCCCGAGCAGTACTTC

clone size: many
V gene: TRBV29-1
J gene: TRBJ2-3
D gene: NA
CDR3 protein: CSVVSGFRGDTQYF
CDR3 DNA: TGCAGCGTAGTTAGCGGGTTCAGGGGAGATACGCAGTATTTT

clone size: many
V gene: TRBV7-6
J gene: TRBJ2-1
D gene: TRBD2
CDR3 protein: CASSPPRSSGRGEQFF
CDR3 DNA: TGTGCCAGCAGCCCCCCTCGTTCTAGCGGGAGGGGTGAGCAGTTCTTC

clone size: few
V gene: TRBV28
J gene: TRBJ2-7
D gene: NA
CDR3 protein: CASTLRDAIRSFYEQYF
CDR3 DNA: TGTGCCAGCACCCTCCGTGACGCAATCCGATCCTTCTACGAGCAGTACTTC

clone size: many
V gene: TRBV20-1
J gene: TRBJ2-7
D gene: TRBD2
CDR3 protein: CSASLAGHEQYF
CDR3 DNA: TGCAGTGCGTCGCTAGCGGGACACGAGCAGTACTTC

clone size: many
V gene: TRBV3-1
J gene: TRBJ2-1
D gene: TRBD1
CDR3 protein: CASSLTGVDYNEQFF
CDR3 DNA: TGTGCCAGCAGCCTAACAGGGGTGGACTACAATGAGCAGTTCTTC

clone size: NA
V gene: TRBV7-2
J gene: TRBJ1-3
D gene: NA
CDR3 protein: CASSAGWGEYGNTIYF
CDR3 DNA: TGTGCCAGCAGCGCCGGTTGGGGAGAGTACGGAAACACCATATATTTT

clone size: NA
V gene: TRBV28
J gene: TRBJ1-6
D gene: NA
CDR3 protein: CASTHRGQDYSPLHF
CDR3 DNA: TGTGCCAGTACTCACCGAGGGCAGGACTATTCACCCCTCCACTTT

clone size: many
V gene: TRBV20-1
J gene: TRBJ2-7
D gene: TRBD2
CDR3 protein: CSGGLAGGTYEQYF
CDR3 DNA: TGCAGTGGGGGACTAGCGGGAGGTACCTACGAGCAGTACTTC

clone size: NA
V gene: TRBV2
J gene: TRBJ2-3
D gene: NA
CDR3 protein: CASSERAGDTQYF
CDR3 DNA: TGTGCCAGCAGTGAACGGGCCGGAGATACGCAGTATTTT

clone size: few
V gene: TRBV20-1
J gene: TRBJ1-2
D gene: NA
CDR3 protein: CSARRGEGYGYTF
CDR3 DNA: TGCAGTGCTAGGCGCGGGGAGGGCTATGGCTACACCTTC

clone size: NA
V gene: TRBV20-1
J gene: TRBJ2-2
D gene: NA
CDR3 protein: CSASFNGNTGELFF
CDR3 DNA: TGCAGTGCTAGTTTCAATGGGAACACCGGGGAGCTGTTTTTT

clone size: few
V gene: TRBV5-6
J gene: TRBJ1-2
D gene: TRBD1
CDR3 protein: CASSIRQGANYGYTF
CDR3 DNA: TGTGCCAGCAGCATAAGACAGGGGGCGAACTATGGCTACACCTTC

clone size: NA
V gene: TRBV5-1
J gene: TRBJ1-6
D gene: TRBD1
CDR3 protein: CASSLMTGAASSPLHF
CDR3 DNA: TGCGCCAGCAGCTTAATGACAGGGGCCGCATCTTCACCCCTCCACTTT

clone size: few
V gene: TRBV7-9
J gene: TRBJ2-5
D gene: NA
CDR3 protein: CASSLVGSGVETQYF
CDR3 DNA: TGTGCCAGCAGCTTAGTCGGGTCCGGGGTCGAGACCCAGTACTTC

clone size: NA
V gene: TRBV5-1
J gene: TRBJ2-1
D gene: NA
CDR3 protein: CASSMLAYVHNEQFF
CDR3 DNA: TGCGCCAGCAGTATGTTGGCGTATGTCCACAATGAGCAGTTCTTC

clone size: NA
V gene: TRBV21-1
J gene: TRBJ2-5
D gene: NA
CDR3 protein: CASSNRTSGVQETQYF
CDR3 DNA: TGTGCCAGCAGCAATAGAACTAGCGGGGTCCAAGAGACCCAGTACTTC

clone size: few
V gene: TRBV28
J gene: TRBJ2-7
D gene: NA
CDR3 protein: CASTADYEQYF
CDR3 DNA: TGTGCCAGCACCGCGGACTACGAGCAGTACTTC

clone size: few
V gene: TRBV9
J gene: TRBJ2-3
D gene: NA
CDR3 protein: CASSVTVLLSDTQYF
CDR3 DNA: TGTGCCAGCAGCGTAACGGTCCTCCTGTCAGATACGCAGTATTTT

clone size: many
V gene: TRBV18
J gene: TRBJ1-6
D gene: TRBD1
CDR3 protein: CASSGDSYSPLHF
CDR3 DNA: TGTGCCAGCTCGGGGGACAGCTATTCACCCCTCCACTTT

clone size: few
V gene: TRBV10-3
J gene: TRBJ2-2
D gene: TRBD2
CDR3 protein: CAISAGTSGIGAGELFF
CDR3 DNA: TGTGCCATCAGCGCCGGGACTAGCGGCATTGGGGCCGGGGAGCTGTTTTTT

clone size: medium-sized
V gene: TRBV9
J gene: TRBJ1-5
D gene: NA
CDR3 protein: CASSVDGAGQPQHF
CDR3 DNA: TGTGCCAGCAGCGTAGATGGGGCTGGCCAGCCCCAGCATTTT

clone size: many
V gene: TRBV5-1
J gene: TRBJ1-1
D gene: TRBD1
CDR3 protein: CASSLNRGRNTEAFF
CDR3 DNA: TGCGCCAGCAGCTTGAACAGGGGGAGGAACACTGAAGCTTTCTTT

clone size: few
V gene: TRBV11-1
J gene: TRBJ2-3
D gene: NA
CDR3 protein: CASSPERSSTDTQYF
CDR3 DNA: TGTGCCAGCAGCCCGGAGCGATCGAGCACAGATACGCAGTATTTT

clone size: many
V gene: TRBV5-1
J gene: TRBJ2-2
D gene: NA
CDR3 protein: CASSSLPMSPNTGELFF
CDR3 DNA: TGCGCCAGCAGCTCCCTCCCGATGAGTCCGAACACCGGGGAGCTGTTTTTT

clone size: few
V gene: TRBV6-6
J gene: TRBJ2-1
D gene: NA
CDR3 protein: CASSYDPRSSYNEQFF
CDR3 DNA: TGTGCCAGCAGTTACGATCCTCGCAGCTCCTACAATGAGCAGTTCTTC

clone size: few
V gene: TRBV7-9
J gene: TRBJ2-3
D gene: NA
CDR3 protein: CASSLFTRGDTQYF
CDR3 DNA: TGTGCCAGCAGCTTATTCACAAGGGGAGATACGCAGTATTTT

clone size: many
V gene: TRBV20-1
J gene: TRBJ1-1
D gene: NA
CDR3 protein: CSASPYRFTNTEAFF
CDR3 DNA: TGCAGTGCTAGCCCGTACCGTTTCACGAACACTGAAGCTTTCTTT

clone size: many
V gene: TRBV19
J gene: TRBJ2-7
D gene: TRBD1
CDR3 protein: CASGHQGAHEQYF
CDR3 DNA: TGTGCCAGTGGGCACCAGGGGGCCCACGAGCAGTACTTC

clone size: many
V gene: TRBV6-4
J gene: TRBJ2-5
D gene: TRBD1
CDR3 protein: CASSPGTGGAETQYF
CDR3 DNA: TGTGCCAGCAGCCCCGGGACAGGGGGCGCAGAGACCCAGTACTTC

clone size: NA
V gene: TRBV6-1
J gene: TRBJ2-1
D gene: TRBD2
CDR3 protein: CASNRGGDSNEQFF
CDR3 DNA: TGTGCCAGCAATCGGGGGGGAGACAGCAATGAGCAGTTCTTC